Below are 6 T cell receptor beta chains sequenced from a single sample in a study of T cell responses to AZD1222 COVID-19 vaccine. Assay: immunoSEQ multiplex PCR; the TCRdb copy retains only in-frame clones and omits some. Seen here are about 170,000 clones, around 90% observed once, and the top ten hold 1.5% to 2%. This specimen was peripheral blood, taken on day 0 of AZD1222 vaccination. The receptors derive from an adult in good health.

This clone was seen just once. This chain uses TRBV11-3 with TRBJ1-1; D is undetermined. Germline lookup yields CDR1 SGHNT and CDR2 YENEEA. Trimming cost V 1 base and J 4 bases, with 10 bases left between them. The CDR3 spans 14 residues. The DNA of the CDR3 is TGTGCCAGCAGCTTAGGAGCTGACGGCACTGAAGCTTTCTTT. Its translation: CASSLGADGTEAFF.

This CDR3 reads CASSFQGGGNSPLHF. In nucleotides, the CDR3 is TGTGCCAGCAGCTTTCAGGGTGGGGGGAATTCACCCCTCCACTTT. The chain uses TRBV7-9 and TRBJ1-6, with a possible D match to TRBD1 (5 bases). The V gene's germline CDR1 is SEHNR and CDR2 FQNEAQ (reference sequence). The CDR3 has 15 residues. Trimming removed 3 bases from V and 7 bases from J, with 13 bases in between.

This chain connects TRBV2 to TRBJ2-7, with a possible D match to TRBD2 (5 bases). The V and J ends lost 8 bases and 0 bases respectively, with 14 bases between them. The CDR3 is made up of 14 amino acids. CDR1 and CDR2 (germline): SNHLY, FYNNEI. The CDR3 reads CASLVTGSSYEQYF. The CDR3 DNA reads TGTGCCAGCCTGGTGACGGGGAGCTCCTACGAGCAGTACTTC.

The chain employs TRBV7-8 and TRBJ1-5; D gene unclear. This CDR3 spans 13 amino acids. Germline CDR1 SGHVS, CDR2 FQNEAQ. The germline V and J ends were trimmed by 1 base and 9 bases, with 10 bases remaining between them. CDR3 residues: CASSLGSGGPQHF. The CDR3 DNA sequence: TGTGCCAGCAGCTTAGGCTCCGGAGGGCCCCAGCATTTT.

The chain uses TRBV24-1 and TRBJ2-2; perhaps D is TRBD1 or TRBD2 (5 bases each). CDR3 length: 14 amino acids. Trimming removed 3 bases at V and 2 bases at J, with 6 bases between. Germline CDR1 reads KGHDR; CDR2 reads SFDVKD. The CDR3 bases are TGTGCCACCAGTGATCGGGGCAACACCGGGGAGCTGTTTTTT. Translated: CATSDRGNTGELFF.

The chain combines TRBV6-5 with TRBJ1-2; 10 nucleotides align to TRBD1. V gave up 7 bases and J gave up 7 bases; unmatched junction bases: 6. This CDR3 is built from 13 residues. CDR1 MNHEY and CDR2 SVGAGI come from the germline V gene. Here the CDR3 reads CASTPTGGFGYTF. The CDR3 DNA is TGTGCCAGCACCCCGACAGGGGGCTTTGGCTACACCTTC.